The 27 T cell receptor beta chains listed next were all sequenced from one sample in a study of blood T cell repertoires in COVID-19. The repertoire was sequenced with immunoSEQ multiplex PCR; TCRdb's copy has only in-frame clones and lacks some. The sample has some 130,000 clones; 88% are singletons. Source material: peripheral blood. These receptors all stem from a man aged 50 or older with acute or convalescent COVID-19.

V gene TRBV5-8 combines with J gene TRBJ1-2; D may be TRBD1 (6 bases). Germline CDR1 is SGHTS and CDR2 is YDEGEE. The CDR3 is made up of 13 amino acids. Deletions cut 4 bases from V and 3 bases from J, with 10 bases between. This CDR3 reads CASSLDSYYGYTF. DNA for the CDR3: TGTGCCAGCAGCCTGGACAGCTACTATGGCTACACCTTC. The full variable domain, rest sourced from reference TRBV5-8 and TRBJ1-2, is EAGVTQSPTHLIKTRGQQATLRCSPISGHTSVYWYQQALGLGLQFLLWYDEGEERNRGNFPPRFSGRQFPNYSSELNVNALELEDSALYLCASSLDSYYGYTFGSGTRLTVV.

Comment on this clone: At one boundary the junction diverges from the germline segment, which might be a read error. The V call is TRBV28, the J call TRBJ1-5; no reliable D call. Germline lookup yields CDR1 MDHEN and CDR2 SYDVKM. This CDR3 is 15 amino acids long. CDR3 amino acids: CATSRGWEGNQPQHF. The CDR3 DNA reads TGTGCCACCAGTCGTGGGTGGGAGGGCAATCAGCCCCAGCATTTT.

This clone was seen only a few times. This chain connects TRBV16 to TRBJ2-2; D is unclear. The CDR3 has 14 residues. Looked up from germline, CDR1 is KGHSY and CDR2 is FQNENV. The V and J ends lost 2 bases and 2 bases respectively, with 6 bases between them. CDR3 in amino acids: CASSQEHNTGELFF. Written as DNA, the CDR3 is TGTGCCAGCAGCCAAGAGCACAACACCGGGGAGCTGTTTTTT.

The chain combines TRBV28 with TRBJ2-5, with D maybe TRBD2 (6 bases). V lost 7 bases and J lost 9, with 21 bases in between. From germline, CDR1 is MDHEN and CDR2 SYDVKM. There are 14 residues in the CDR3. In DNA form, the CDR3 reads TGTGCCAGCATGGTTTCGGGAGATTCGGGAGCCCAGTACTTC. It translates to CASMVSGDSGAQYF.

The chain carries TRBV2 and TRBJ1-1; the D gene is possibly TRBD1 (5 bases). The CDR3 length is 14 residues. With 2 bases removed from V and 3 bases from J, the gap between germline ends came to 10 bases. Germline CDR1 and CDR2: SNHLY and FYNNEI. The CDR3 bases are TGTGCCAGCAGTGAACAGGGTGTACACACTGAAGCTTTCTTT. Its protein is CASSEQGVHTEAFF.

CDR3: CASSQKQLLYNEQFF. In nucleotides, the CDR3 is TGCGCCAGCAGCCAAAAACAGCTCCTCTACAATGAGCAGTTCTTC. The J gene is TRBJ2-1, the V gene TRBV4-1; D is unclear. The germline CDR1 and CDR2 sequences are MGHRA and YSYEKL. The CDR3 length is 15 residues. The V end lost 2 bases, the J end lost 3 bases, and 11 bases lay between the germline ends.

This chain uses TRBV19 with TRBJ1-5; D is uncertain. Germline values: CDR1 LNHDA, CDR2 SQIVND (reference sequence). The CDR3 is made up of 15 amino acids. Trimming stripped 6 bases from V and 0 bases from J, with 12 bases between. The CDR3 protein is CASRKISNSNQPQHF. In DNA form, the CDR3 reads TGTGCCAGTAGGAAGATCAGTAATAGCAATCAGCCCCAGCATTTT.

The chain links TRBV6-6 to TRBJ1-2; unclear D gene. V was pared by 2 bases and J by 6 bases, with 10 bases between. Per the germline V gene, CDR1 is MNHNY and CDR2 is SVGAGI (reference sequence). The CDR3 has 13 amino acids. The CDR3 here is CASSYGFGHGYTF. The CDR3 DNA follows: TGTGCCAGCAGTTACGGATTTGGGCATGGCTACACCTTC.

The chain joins TRBV27 to TRBJ2-2; D is possibly TRBD1 (5 bases). Trimming left V 8 bases short and J 2 bases short, with 18 bases between. This CDR3 is 16 amino acids long. CDR1 and CDR2 (germline): MNHEY, SMNVEV (reference sequence). The CDR3 loop is CASSRTTTFNTGELFF. DNA of the CDR3: TGTGCCAGCTCTCGGACAACAACCTTCAACACCGGGGAGCTGTTTTTT.

A single count supports this clone. The chain carries TRBV7-2 and TRBJ1-6; 9 nucleotides match TRBD1. The J segment lost 7 bases and the V segment lost 2 bases, leaving 9 bases of the junction unmatched. The CDR3 covers 17 residues. Looked up from germline, CDR1 is SGHTA and CDR2 is FQGNSA. The CDR3 loop is CASSLLGTGFYNSPLHF. The CDR3 DNA is TGTGCCAGCAGCTTATTGGGGACAGGGTTCTACAATTCACCCCTCCACTTT.

This sequence joins TRBV2 and TRBJ1-5; 9 positions match TRBD1. J was trimmed by 1 base and V by 8 bases; bases with no gene match: 3. The CDR3 length is 14 residues. Germline CDR1 SNHLY, CDR2 FYNNEI. The CDR3 bases are TGTGCCAGCGTAGGGACAGGGAGCAATCAGCCCCAGCATTTT. Encoded protein: CASVGTGSNQPQHF.

The chain joins TRBV19 to TRBJ1-6; TRBD1 matches 7 bases. Germline V gene sequence: CDR1 LNHDA, CDR2 SQIVND (reference sequence). The CDR3 is 15 residues long. Germline trimming cut 2 bases from V and 7 bases from J; bases unmatched to any gene: 5. In DNA, the CDR3 is TGTGCCAGTAGTATATCGGACAGGTCAAATTCACCCCTCCACTTT. This encodes CASSISDRSNSPLHF.

V usage is TRBV28 and J usage is TRBJ1-1; a weak D match, TRBD1 (5 bases). The germline V gene encodes CDR1 MDHEN and CDR2 SYDVKM. Trimming pared 6 bases from V and 8 bases from J, leaving 25 bases between. The CDR3 is 16 amino acids. CDR3 residues: CASSGIDSPKNVEAFF. CDR3 sequence (DNA): TGTGCCAGCAGCGGAATCGACAGCCCGAAGAACGTCGAAGCTTTCTTT.

The chain combines TRBV5-5 with TRBJ1-5, with D possibly TRBD1 on 6 matching bases. V gave up 2 bases and J gave up 2 bases, with 8 bases separating them. The germline V gene has CDR1 SGHKS and CDR2 YYEKEE (reference sequence). The length of the CDR3 is 14 residues. The CDR3 spells CASSLQGGNQPQHF. CDR3 coding DNA: TGTGCCAGCAGCTTACAGGGTGGCAATCAGCCCCAGCATTTT.

The chain combines TRBV10-3 with TRBJ2-3, with 7 bases lining up with TRBD1. V lost 3 bases, J lost 7 bases, and 10 bases stayed unmatched. The germline V gene encodes CDR1 ENHRY and CDR2 SYGVKD. The CDR3 sequence is 15 residues long. CDR3 region: CAISEFYDRAHTQYF. The CDR3 DNA reads TGTGCCATCAGTGAATTCTACGACAGGGCCCATACGCAGTATTTT.

The CDR3 sequence is CASSLSSTGGTDTQYF. DNA of the CDR3: TGTGCCAGCAGCTTATCCTCGACAGGGGGAACAGATACGCAGTATTTT. The V and J genes are TRBV7-2 and TRBJ2-3; 9 bases map to TRBD1. Unmatched junction bases numbered 6, after V lost 2 bases and J lost 3 bases. CDR3 length equals 16 residues. Germline V gene lookup returns CDR1 SGHTA and CDR2 FQGNSA.

J is TRBJ2-7 and V is TRBV27; maybe TRBD2 (6 bases). The germline CDR1 and CDR2 sequences are MNHEY and SMNVEV (reference sequence). Trimming removed 1 base at V and 3 bases at J, with 19 bases between. The CDR3 loop spans 17 amino acids. CDR3 coding DNA: TGTGCCAGCAGTTTATTCGGGACCCACAAGGGAGGCTACGAGCAGTACTTC. Its translation is CASSLFGTHKGGYEQYF.

The chain combines TRBV5-6 with TRBJ2-3; 8 nucleotides match TRBD1. Trimming at V came to 3 bases and at J to 1 base, leaving 1 base not matched to a gene. CDR3 length: 14 residues. Germline V gives CDR1 SGHDT, CDR2 YYEEEE. The CDR3 here is CASSSGQGTDTQYF. The CDR3, as DNA: TGTGCCAGCAGCTCGGGACAGGGCACAGATACGCAGTATTTT.

This rearrangement joins TRBV18 to TRBJ1-1; 9 bases line up with TRBD1. Looked up from germline, CDR1 is KGHSH and CDR2 is LQKENI. The CDR3 runs to 16 residues. The trim removed 4 bases at V and 5 bases at J, leaving 11 bases unmatched. CDR3 sequence: CASSQSRQGGKTEAFF. CDR3 coding DNA: TGTGCCAGCTCACAATCAAGACAGGGGGGAAAGACTGAAGCTTTCTTT. The complete variable domain, with remaining parts taken from reference TRBV18 and TRBJ1-1, reads NAGVMQNPRHLVRRRGQEARLRCSPMKGHSHVYWYRQLPEEGLKFMVYLQKENIIDESGMPKERFSAEFPKEGPSILRIQQVVRGDSAAYFCASSQSRQGGKTEAFFGQGTRLTVV.

The rearrangement joins TRBV10-3 to TRBJ2-5; a possible D gene is TRBD2 (5 bases). This CDR3 comprises 13 residues. Trimming left V 3 bases short and J 4 bases short, with 9 bases between. Germline V gene data show CDR1 as ENHRY and CDR2 as SYGVKD. The CDR3 spells CAISDRGGETQYF. The DNA for the CDR3 is TGTGCCATCAGTGACCGGGGTGGAGAGACCCAGTACTTC.

The chain employs TRBV3-1 (or the pseudogene TRBV3-2) and TRBJ1-2; the D gene is possibly TRBD1 (5 bases). Trimming cost V 1 base and J 8 bases, with 17 bases left between them. Per the germline V gene, CDR1 is LGHDT and CDR2 is YNNKEL (reference sequence). There are 15 residues in the CDR3. CDR3 DNA: TGTGCCAGCAGCCAAGGAAGGGTAGGGGTGGACGGCTACACCTTC. Encoded protein: CASSQGRVGVDGYTF.

Concerning this clone: This is likely a read error, given that the CDR3 carries no conserved phenylalanine or tryptophan at its end. Because the CDR3's place on the DNA is in doubt, the DNA is left out and the CDR3 is given as listed by TCRdb. This chain uses TRBV2 with TRBJ2-2; TRBD1 reflects the table's D call only, with no check against the DNA. The CDR3 is 12 residues long, ends included. Germline V gives CDR1 SNHLY, CDR2 FYNNEI. The CDR3 region is CASNFAQGVPLM.

The chain combines TRBV19 with TRBJ2-1; 8 bases line up with TRBD2. V lost 1 base to trimming and J lost 2 bases; unmatched junction nucleotides: 4. Germline assignment: CDR1 LNHDA and CDR2 SQIVND (reference sequence). The CDR3 spans 16 residues. CDR3 loop: CASSIGLAWPYNEQFF. In DNA, the CDR3 is TGTGCCAGTAGTATAGGACTAGCGTGGCCCTACAATGAGCAGTTCTTC.

This clone was seen only once. The chain combines TRBV28 with TRBJ1-1; 8 nucleotides match TRBD1. The CDR3 has 15 residues. Trimming cost V 6 bases and J 1 base; bases outside gene matches: 7. Germline assignment: CDR1 MDHEN and CDR2 SYDVKM. CDR3 loop: CASRRQGPTNTEAFF. The CDR3 coding sequence is TGTGCCAGCAGGAGACAGGGGCCGACGAACACTGAAGCTTTCTTT.

The genes are TRBV28 and TRBJ1-2; D gene unclear. V was pared by 6 bases and J by 1 base, with 15 bases between. This CDR3 spans 15 amino acids. The germline gives CDR1 MDHEN, CDR2 SYDVKM. The CDR3 reads CASRTMMNNNYGYTF. The CDR3 DNA sequence: TGTGCCAGCAGAACGATGATGAACAATAACTATGGCTACACCTTC.

The count of this clone is one. The V gene is TRBV28, the J gene TRBJ2-7; weak D call: TRBD1 (5 bases). This CDR3 contains 14 residues. Germline-derived CDR1 and CDR2 are MDHEN and SYDVKM. V was trimmed by 2 bases and J by 4 bases, leaving 12 bases between them. The CDR3 loop is CASSLIATVYEQYF. The DNA of the CDR3 is TGTGCCAGCAGTTTAATCGCGACAGTTTACGAGCAGTACTTC. Full variable domain (remainder filled in from reference TRBV28 and TRBJ2-7): DVKVTQSSRYLVKRTGEKVFLECVQDMDHENMFWYRQDPGLGLRLIYFSYDVKMKEKGDIPEGYSVSREKKERFSLILESASTNQTSMYLCASSLIATVYEQYFGPGTRLTVT.

The chain has TRBV5-1 and TRBJ1-2, with D possibly being TRBD1 (6 bases). The CDR3 runs 15 residues. V lost 3 bases and J lost 6, with 18 bases in between. Germline V gene lookup returns CDR1 SGHRS and CDR2 YFSETQ. Here the CDR3 DNA reads TGCGCCAGCAGCTCCCAGTCGGGGGGGGCCAATGGCTACACCTTC. Its protein is CASSSQSGGANGYTF.